Following are 5 T cell receptor beta chains from one sample sequenced in a study of blood T cell repertoires in COVID-19. Repertoires were generated with immunoSEQ multiplex PCR, while TCRdb's copy carries only in-frame clones and drops some. Of around 70,000 clones in the sample, 90% were seen once. The sequencing input was peripheral blood. All receptors derive from a human donor in a cohort sampled during active COVID-19.

The V call is TRBV3-1 (or the pseudogene TRBV3-2), the J call TRBJ1-1; D gene ambiguous. Trimming removed 1 base from V and 0 bases from J, with 9 bases in between. The length of the CDR3 is 15 residues. Per the germline V gene, CDR1 is LGHDT and CDR2 is YNNKEL (reference sequence). CDR3 in DNA: TGTGCCAGCAGCCAAGGGGTCGGGATGAACACTGAAGCTTTCTTT. It yields the protein CASSQGVGMNTEAFF.

This rearrangement joins TRBV4-2 to TRBJ2-5; unclear D gene. V shed 0 bases and J shed 5 bases, with 13 bases lying between them. The CDR3 has 15 residues. The germline V gene has CDR1 LGHNA and CDR2 YNFKEQ. For the CDR3, the DNA is TGTGCCAGCAGCCAAGATTACGACACATCGGAGACCCAGTACTTC. Translating gives CASSQDYDTSETQYF.

This chain connects TRBV13 to TRBJ2-5; 7 positions agree with TRBD1. The V gene end was trimmed by 2 bases and the J gene end by 2 bases; junction bases not matched to a gene: 5. Germline V gene lookup returns CDR1 PRHDT and CDR2 FYEKMQ (reference sequence). The CDR3 covers 15 residues. The CDR3 is CASSLWGRGQETQYF. As DNA, the CDR3 is TGTGCCAGCAGCTTATGGGGCAGGGGGCAAGAGACCCAGTACTTC.

V is TRBV30 and J is TRBJ2-3, with a tentative D call TRBD1 (5 bases). Looked up from germline, CDR1 is GTSNPN and CDR2 is SVGIG (reference sequence). Trimming removed 3 bases from V and 0 bases from J, with 10 bases in between. The CDR3 is made up of 14 amino acids. The CDR3 DNA follows: TGTGCCTGGAGCCAGGGTACTAGCACAGATACGCAGTATTTT. Translating it yields CAWSQGTSTDTQYF.

This chain uses TRBV5-4 with TRBJ2-5, with D possibly TRBD1 on 6 matching bases. Trimming stripped 1 base from V and 2 bases from J, with 12 bases between. CDR1 is SGHNT and CDR2 is YYREEE in the germline V gene (reference sequence). The CDR3 is 15 amino acids. Here the CDR3 DNA reads TGTGCCAGCAGCTTGATTGGACAGCCTCAAGAGACCCAGTACTTC. This translates into CASSLIGQPQETQYF. The variable domain in full, completed from reference TRBV5-4 and TRBJ2-5, reads ETGVTQSPTHLIKTRGQQVTLRCSSQSGHNTVSWYQQALGQGPQFIFQYYREEENGRGNFPPRFSGLQFPNYSSELNVNALELDDSALYLCASSLIGQPQETQYFGPGTRLLVL.